The rows below give T cell receptor beta chains drawn from one sample of a study of identical twins. TCRdb ran MiXCR on the 5' RACE reads and lists one entry per CDR3 protein. The sample lists hundreds of thousands of distinct CDR3 sequences; 9.4% were seen once. The sample consisted of memory (CD45RO+) T cells sorted from blood. These receptors all stem from a woman aged 18-35 years in good health. The CDR3 runs from the conserved cysteine through the conserved F or W. The order of the fields is CDR3 protein, CDR3 DNA, V gene, D gene, J gene, CDR3 length, clone size. The D gene is left open where the match is weak. Expanded clones are given a class, and other clones once, few, many or no size at all.

cdr3_aa: CSAINIGGLTSYEQYF; cdr3_nt: TGCAGTGCTATCAACATCGGCGGACTAACCTCCTACGAGCAGTACTTC; v_call: TRBV20-1; d_call: -; j_call: TRBJ2-7; cdr3_length: 16; clone_size: few
cdr3_aa: CASSLVTSGHSTDTQYF; cdr3_nt: TGCGCCAGCAGCTTGGTGACTAGCGGACATAGCACAGATACGCAGTATTTT; v_call: TRBV5-1; d_call: TRBD2; j_call: TRBJ2-3; cdr3_length: 17; clone_size: few
cdr3_aa: CASSRTGSSGNTIYF; cdr3_nt: TGTGCCAGCAGCCGGACAGGTAGCTCTGGAAACACCATATATTTT; v_call: TRBV11-2; d_call: TRBD1; j_call: TRBJ1-3; cdr3_length: 15; clone_size: -
cdr3_aa: CAISESDLSLNSYNEQFF; cdr3_nt: TGTGCCATCAGTGAGTCAGATCTCTCCCTGAACTCCTACAATGAGCAGTTCTTC; v_call: TRBV10-3; d_call: -; j_call: TRBJ2-1; cdr3_length: 18; clone_size: many
cdr3_aa: CASSFIAGHSSPLHF; cdr3_nt: TGTGCCAGCAGCTTTATCGCGGGGCACAGTTCACCCCTCCACTTT; v_call: TRBV7-9; d_call: -; j_call: TRBJ1-6; cdr3_length: 15; clone_size: few
cdr3_aa: CASSQGALGGYTF; cdr3_nt: TGTGCCAGCAGCCAAGGGGCCCTCGGAGGCTACACCTTC; v_call: TRBV9; d_call: -; j_call: TRBJ1-2; cdr3_length: 13; clone_size: few
cdr3_aa: CSARAAGGGSQQYF; cdr3_nt: TGCAGTGCTAGGGCAGCAGGGGGCGGCTCCCAGCAGTACTTC; v_call: TRBV20-1; d_call: TRBD1; j_call: TRBJ2-7; cdr3_length: 14; clone_size: -
cdr3_aa: CSGSTFSGNTIYF; cdr3_nt: TGCAGCGGCAGCACCTTCTCTGGAAACACCATATATTTT; v_call: TRBV29-1; d_call: -; j_call: TRBJ1-3; cdr3_length: 13; clone_size: -
cdr3_aa: CSGQGPHEQYF; cdr3_nt: TGCAGTGGACAGGGTCCCCACGAGCAGTACTTC; v_call: TRBV20-1; d_call: TRBD1; j_call: TRBJ2-7; cdr3_length: 11; clone_size: few
cdr3_aa: CASSPSYRENEQFF; cdr3_nt: TGTGCCAGCAGCCCGAGTTACAGGGAAAATGAGCAGTTCTTC; v_call: TRBV7-2; d_call: -; j_call: TRBJ2-1; cdr3_length: 14; clone_size: many
cdr3_aa: CASSFFRVQETQYF; cdr3_nt: TGTGCCAGCAGTTTTTTCCGGGTGCAAGAGACCCAGTACTTC; v_call: TRBV28; d_call: -; j_call: TRBJ2-5; cdr3_length: 14; clone_size: -
cdr3_aa: CASSSTDGTYEQYF; cdr3_nt: TGTGCCAGCAGTTCTACCGACGGGACCTACGAGCAGTACTTC; v_call: TRBV6-5; d_call: -; j_call: TRBJ2-7; cdr3_length: 14; clone_size: few
cdr3_aa: CASSLDGRSYGELFF; cdr3_nt: TGCGCCAGCAGCTTGGACGGCCGTAGCTACGGGGAGCTGTTTTTT; v_call: TRBV5-1; d_call: -; j_call: TRBJ2-2; cdr3_length: 15; clone_size: many
cdr3_aa: CASSLVGGSTDTQYF; cdr3_nt: TGTGCCAGCAGCTTGGTTGGGGGGAGCACAGATACGCAGTATTTT; v_call: TRBV11-2; d_call: -; j_call: TRBJ2-3; cdr3_length: 15; clone_size: many
cdr3_aa: CSALSGQGASGELFF; cdr3_nt: TGCAGTGCTCTTTCGGGACAGGGGGCGAGCGGGGAGCTGTTTTTT; v_call: TRBV20-1; d_call: TRBD1; j_call: TRBJ2-2; cdr3_length: 15; clone_size: many
cdr3_aa: CASTLERVVQPQHF; cdr3_nt: TGTGCCAGCACCCTGGAAAGGGTGGTACAGCCCCAGCATTTT; v_call: TRBV6-1; d_call: -; j_call: TRBJ1-5; cdr3_length: 14; clone_size: -
cdr3_aa: CAISRQGLNTEAFF; cdr3_nt: TGTGCCATCAGCAGACAGGGTCTGAACACTGAAGCTTTCTTT; v_call: TRBV10-3; d_call: TRBD1; j_call: TRBJ1-1; cdr3_length: 14; clone_size: -
cdr3_aa: CASSLHGTGLNF; cdr3_nt: TGTGCCAGCAGCCTCCACGGGACAGGGCTCAACTTC; v_call: TRBV7-9; d_call: TRBD1; j_call: TRBJ2-7; cdr3_length: 12; clone_size: few
cdr3_aa: CASSSGTATGELFF; cdr3_nt: TGTGCCAGCAGTTCTGGGACCGCCACCGGGGAGCTGTTTTTT; v_call: TRBV6-5; d_call: -; j_call: TRBJ2-2; cdr3_length: 14; clone_size: many
cdr3_aa: CASSRTVGDSPLHF; cdr3_nt: TGTGCCAGCAGTAGGACGGTGGGAGATTCACCCCTCCACTTT; v_call: TRBV2; d_call: -; j_call: TRBJ1-6; cdr3_length: 14; clone_size: -
cdr3_aa: CASRQLAGGPNEQFF; cdr3_nt: TGCGCCAGTCGTCAACTAGCGGGGGGGCCCAATGAGCAGTTCTTC; v_call: TRBV5-1; d_call: TRBD2; j_call: TRBJ2-1; cdr3_length: 15; clone_size: -
cdr3_aa: CASSQLAGGPHNEQFF; cdr3_nt: TGTGCCAGCAGCCAATTGGCGGGGGGGCCGCACAATGAGCAGTTCTTC; v_call: TRBV3-1; d_call: TRBD2; j_call: TRBJ2-1; cdr3_length: 16; clone_size: -
cdr3_aa: CASSRGRDTSTDTQYF; cdr3_nt: TGCGCCAGCAGCCGTGGGCGGGACACTAGCACAGATACGCAGTATTTT; v_call: TRBV5-1; d_call: -; j_call: TRBJ2-3; cdr3_length: 16; clone_size: few
cdr3_aa: CASSFLNRLGEQFF; cdr3_nt: TGTGCCAGCAGCTTTCTAAACAGGTTGGGTGAGCAGTTCTTC; v_call: TRBV5-6; d_call: -; j_call: TRBJ2-1; cdr3_length: 14; clone_size: -
cdr3_aa: CASSYSRGLETQYF; cdr3_nt: TGTGCCAGCAGTTACTCTCGGGGGCTGGAGACCCAGTACTTC; v_call: TRBV6-5; d_call: -; j_call: TRBJ2-5; cdr3_length: 14; clone_size: few
cdr3_aa: CSVERHLMNTEAFF; cdr3_nt: TGCAGCGTTGAAAGGCACCTAATGAACACTGAAGCTTTCTTT; v_call: TRBV29-1; d_call: -; j_call: TRBJ1-1; cdr3_length: 14; clone_size: -
cdr3_aa: CASSYPGRTQETQYF; cdr3_nt: TGTGCCAGCAGCTACCCCGGCAGGACGCAAGAGACCCAGTACTTC; v_call: TRBV6-2/TRBV6-3; d_call: -; j_call: TRBJ2-5; cdr3_length: 15; clone_size: few
cdr3_aa: CASRLLGTGELFF; cdr3_nt: TGTGCCAGCAGGCTACTTGGCACCGGGGAGCTGTTTTTT; v_call: TRBV3-1; d_call: -; j_call: TRBJ2-2; cdr3_length: 13; clone_size: medium-sized
cdr3_aa: CASSRSGTPNYGYTF; cdr3_nt: TGTGCCAGCAGTAGATCCGGGACACCCAACTATGGCTACACCTTC; v_call: TRBV3-1; d_call: -; j_call: TRBJ1-2; cdr3_length: 15; clone_size: -
cdr3_aa: CASSLGDGSNEKLFF; cdr3_nt: TGCGCCAGCAGCTTGGGCGACGGCAGTAATGAAAAACTGTTTTTT; v_call: TRBV5-1; d_call: -; j_call: TRBJ1-4; cdr3_length: 15; clone_size: -
cdr3_aa: CASSLASREDGYTF; cdr3_nt: TGTGCCAGCAGCTTAGCCTCCAGGGAGGATGGCTACACCTTC; v_call: TRBV7-2; d_call: -; j_call: TRBJ1-2; cdr3_length: 14; clone_size: many
cdr3_aa: CSASGLDFDPEAFF; cdr3_nt: TGCAGTGCTAGCGGTCTGGATTTCGACCCTGAAGCTTTCTTT; v_call: TRBV20-1; d_call: -; j_call: TRBJ1-1; cdr3_length: 14; clone_size: -
cdr3_aa: CASGLVTHSYNEQFF; cdr3_nt: TGTGCTAGTGGTTTGGTGACCCACTCCTACAATGAGCAGTTCTTC; v_call: TRBV12-5; d_call: -; j_call: TRBJ2-1; cdr3_length: 15; clone_size: -
cdr3_aa: CASSRRTGSGRSLTF; cdr3_nt: TGTGCCAGCAGCCGACGGACAGGGAGTGGCCGCTCCCTGACTTTC; v_call: TRBV13; d_call: TRBD1; j_call: TRBJ2-6; cdr3_length: 15; clone_size: few
cdr3_aa: CASSLGPAGEETQYF; cdr3_nt: TGCGCCAGCAGCTTGGGCCCAGCGGGAGAGGAGACCCAGTACTTC; v_call: TRBV5-1; d_call: TRBD2; j_call: TRBJ2-5; cdr3_length: 15; clone_size: few
cdr3_aa: CASSERGSGANVLTF; cdr3_nt: TGTGCCAGCAGCGAAAGGGGCTCTGGGGCCAACGTCCTGACTTTC; v_call: TRBV3-1; d_call: -; j_call: TRBJ2-6; cdr3_length: 15; clone_size: few
cdr3_aa: CATSDGAGGRGDTQYF; cdr3_nt: TGTGCCACCAGTGATGGGGCGGGAGGTAGAGGAGATACGCAGTATTTT; v_call: TRBV24-1; d_call: TRBD2; j_call: TRBJ2-3; cdr3_length: 16; clone_size: few
cdr3_aa: CSARDSAKGLSPLHF; cdr3_nt: TGCAGTGCTAGAGATTCGGCGAAAGGACTTTCACCCCTCCACTTT; v_call: TRBV20-1; d_call: -; j_call: TRBJ1-6; cdr3_length: 15; clone_size: -
cdr3_aa: CASSLAGTSGSYEQFF; cdr3_nt: TGTGCCAGCTCACTAGCCGGGACTAGCGGGTCCTATGAGCAGTTCTTC; v_call: TRBV18; d_call: TRBD2; j_call: TRBJ2-1; cdr3_length: 16; clone_size: few
cdr3_aa: CSARRTLQETQYF; cdr3_nt: TGCAGTGCTAGAAGGACCCTCCAGGAGACCCAGTACTTC; v_call: TRBV20-1; d_call: -; j_call: TRBJ2-5; cdr3_length: 13; clone_size: few
cdr3_aa: CASSGTFVGGTQYF; cdr3_nt: TGTGCCAGCAGTGGGACCTTTGTTGGGGGGACCCAGTACTTC; v_call: TRBV2; d_call: -; j_call: TRBJ2-5; cdr3_length: 14; clone_size: many
cdr3_aa: CASSPPGRGGYGYTF; cdr3_nt: TGTGCCAGCTCACCACCAGGAAGGGGAGGCTATGGCTACACCTTC; v_call: TRBV18; d_call: -; j_call: TRBJ1-2; cdr3_length: 15; clone_size: -
cdr3_aa: CASSRDGATTYEQYF; cdr3_nt: TGCGCCAGCAGCCGAGATGGGGCTACTACCTACGAGCAGTACTTC; v_call: TRBV5-1; d_call: -; j_call: TRBJ2-7; cdr3_length: 15; clone_size: -
cdr3_aa: CAIRDHSPSSYEQYF; cdr3_nt: TGTGCCATCAGGGATCACAGTCCAAGCTCCTACGAGCAGTACTTC; v_call: TRBV10-3; d_call: -; j_call: TRBJ2-7; cdr3_length: 15; clone_size: many
cdr3_aa: CSARLAGGPYEQYF; cdr3_nt: TGCAGTGCTAGGCTGGCGGGAGGGCCCTACGAGCAGTACTTC; v_call: TRBV20-1; d_call: TRBD2; j_call: TRBJ2-7; cdr3_length: 14; clone_size: -
cdr3_aa: CSARRRQGMGYEQYF; cdr3_nt: TGCAGTGCTAGACGAAGACAGGGGATGGGCTACGAGCAGTACTTC; v_call: TRBV20-1; d_call: TRBD1; j_call: TRBJ2-7; cdr3_length: 15; clone_size: -
cdr3_aa: CSARGVAGGPGNEQFF; cdr3_nt: TGCAGTGCTAGAGGTGTAGCGGGAGGGCCTGGAAATGAGCAGTTCTTC; v_call: TRBV20-1; d_call: TRBD2; j_call: TRBJ2-1; cdr3_length: 16; clone_size: -
cdr3_aa: CASSPRRREDLLFF; cdr3_nt: TGTGCCAGCAGCCCCAGAAGAAGGGAGGACCTACTGTTTTTT; v_call: TRBV3-1; d_call: -; j_call: TRBJ1-4; cdr3_length: 14; clone_size: -
cdr3_aa: CSARGGVIETQYF; cdr3_nt: TGCAGTGCTAGAGGCGGCGTAATTGAGACCCAGTACTTC; v_call: TRBV20-1; d_call: -; j_call: TRBJ2-5; cdr3_length: 13; clone_size: few
cdr3_aa: CASSSQGYSYEQYF; cdr3_nt: TGTGCCAGCAGTTCTCAGGGCTATTCCTACGAGCAGTACTTC; v_call: TRBV12-3/TRBV12-4; d_call: -; j_call: TRBJ2-7; cdr3_length: 14; clone_size: -
cdr3_aa: CAWSTGTSADTQYF; cdr3_nt: TGTGCCTGGAGTACGGGGACTAGCGCAGATACGCAGTATTTT; v_call: TRBV30; d_call: TRBD2; j_call: TRBJ2-3; cdr3_length: 14; clone_size: few
cdr3_aa: CASSVGDRRDSPLHF; cdr3_nt: TGTGCCAGCAGCGTAGGTGACAGGAGGGATTCACCCCTCCACTTT; v_call: TRBV9; d_call: -; j_call: TRBJ1-6; cdr3_length: 15; clone_size: many
cdr3_aa: CASSERGETQYF; cdr3_nt: TGTGCCAGCAGTGAAAGGGGAGAGACCCAGTACTTC; v_call: TRBV2; d_call: -; j_call: TRBJ2-5; cdr3_length: 12; clone_size: few
cdr3_aa: CASTTRVVLNTEAFF; cdr3_nt: TGTGCCAGCACGACTAGAGTAGTTTTAAACACTGAAGCTTTCTTT; v_call: TRBV6-2/TRBV6-3; d_call: -; j_call: TRBJ1-1; cdr3_length: 15; clone_size: few
cdr3_aa: CSARRTSGSDTQYF; cdr3_nt: TGCAGTGCTAGACGGACTAGCGGGAGTGATACGCAGTATTTT; v_call: TRBV20-1; d_call: TRBD2; j_call: TRBJ2-3; cdr3_length: 14; clone_size: -
cdr3_aa: CASSTKRRDRVRGEQFF; cdr3_nt: TGTGCCAGCAGCACCAAACGCCGGGACAGGGTTCGGGGTGAGCAGTTCTTC; v_call: TRBV5-4; d_call: TRBD1; j_call: TRBJ2-1; cdr3_length: 17; clone_size: few